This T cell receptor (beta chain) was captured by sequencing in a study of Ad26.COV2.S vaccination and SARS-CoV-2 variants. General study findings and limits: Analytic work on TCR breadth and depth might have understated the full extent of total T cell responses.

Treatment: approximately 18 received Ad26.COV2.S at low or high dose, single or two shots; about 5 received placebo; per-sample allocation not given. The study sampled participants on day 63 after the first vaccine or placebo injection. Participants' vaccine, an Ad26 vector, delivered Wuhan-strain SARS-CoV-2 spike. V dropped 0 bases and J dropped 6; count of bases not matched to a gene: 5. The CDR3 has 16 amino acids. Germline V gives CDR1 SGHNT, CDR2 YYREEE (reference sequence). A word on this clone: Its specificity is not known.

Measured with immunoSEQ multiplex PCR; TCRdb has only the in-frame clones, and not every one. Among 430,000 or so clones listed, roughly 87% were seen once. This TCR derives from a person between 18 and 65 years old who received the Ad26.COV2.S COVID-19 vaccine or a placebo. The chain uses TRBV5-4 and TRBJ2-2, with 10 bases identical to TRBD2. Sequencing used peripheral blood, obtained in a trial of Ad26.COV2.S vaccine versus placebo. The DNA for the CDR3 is TGTGCCAGCAGCTTGGGGTCAGCGGGAGGGGCCGGGGAGCTGTTTTTT. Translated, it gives CASSLGSAGGAGELFF.